The text below deals with one T cell receptor (beta chain). This entry comes from a study of control samples from healthy donors and cancer patients. Repertoires were generated with immunoSEQ multiplex PCR, while TCRdb's copy carries only in-frame clones and drops some. The sample has about 120,000 clones, about 89% seen once; the top ten hold less than 40%. Germline-derived CDR1 and CDR2 are LNHNV and YYDKDF (reference sequence). V lost 3 bases to trimming and J lost 2 bases, with 8 bases between them. The CDR3 loop spans 13 amino acids. The specimen sequenced was blood. The TCR originated in a man aged 50 to 60 in good health. The V and J genes are TRBV15 and TRBJ2-7, with D uncertain. The CDR3 reads CATSRPAAYEQYF. DNA of the CDR3: TGTGCCACCAGCAGGCCAGCAGCCTACGAGCAGTACTTC.